This T cell receptor (beta chain) is drawn from a study of shared clonotypes between healthy human individuals (dated by TCRdb to 2018 to 2021). Context from the whole study: A couple of women and a few men aged 18 to 49 years were included in the cohort. Each donor's leukapheresis produced roughly between roughly 0.94 and 9.5 billion PBMCs. To estimate repertoire size and how much clonotype sharing occurs between individuals, the study deeply sequenced the blood TCR repertoires of a handful of healthy adults. To increase sequencing depth and limit assay-specific biases, different laboratories used diverse techniques to prepare libraries and sequence TCR repertoires. For each donor, CD4 naive and CD4 memory were each run on three plates, CD8 naive on two plates, and CD8 memory on one plate.

The donors were healthy, HIV-negative adults who had no recently reported acute infections or vaccinations. Only Caucasian adults living in Nashville, Tennessee, USA were represented among the donors. Magnetic negative selection was used to enrich CD4+ T cells, after which naive cells were positively selected on CD45RA and the negative fraction became the memory subset. Blood was obtained by leukapheresis, after which PBMCs were separated by Ficoll-Histopaque density gradient centrifugation and cryopreserved in liquid nitrogen vapor phase. Analytical flow cytometry was used to check the purity and quantity of each magnetically sorted T cell population. Genomic DNA was isolated from each sorted fraction and quantified by UV absorbance on a Nanodrop 2000c. Notes on this clone: Its antigen is still unknown. Qualities for individual bases were not recorded, and no much larger clone is one base off.

Taken from cysteine to phenylalanine, the CDR3 has 16 residues. Solely the CDR3 DNA is kept, with 48 bases framed from the first base. V sheds 2 bases and J sheds 3 bases, leaving 17 bases between their ends. The germline V gene yields MGHRA for CDR1 and YSYEKL for CDR2. General study outcomes and caveats: The genetic and exposure-history diversity represented was limited by the small number of donors. Sampling was limited to blood, and TCR repertoires in tissue likely differ from TCR repertoires in blood. Naive subsets generally had larger estimated clonotype richness than memory subsets did. Based on pairwise subsampling, the degree of clonotype sharing among donors was expected to be affected by sequencing depth. When four donors were compared, the shared fraction of clonotypes was approximately 5% for naive CD4, 3.5% for naive CD8, 2.3% for memory CD4, and 0.3% to 0.5% for memory CD8. Compared with non-shared clonotypes, the clonotypes found in all four sorted-subset donors had higher generation probabilities. Rarefaction of sorted-subset datasets indicated incomplete sequencing despite the large sequencing depth.

TCR CDR3 regions were amplified from genomic DNA by multiplex PCR using the deep immunoSEQ assay. Extracted genomic DNA from each cell subset was distributed evenly across all wells of several immunoSEQ 96-well plates, and each plate was treated as a replicate. Each replicate PCR for sorted subsets received around 200 ng genomic DNA, equal to some 32,000 T cell genomes. The purified libraries were quantified using a Qubit 3.0 fluorometer, sized with a Bioanalyzer 2100, and then quantified again using the KAPA Library Quantification kit. Every immunoSEQ 96-well plate was sequenced on a dedicated single-read 150-cycle Illumina NextSeq 550 flow cell. The original methods were these. Because only junctional sequences without quality scores were contained in the immunoSEQ output, filtering matching that applied to full-length reads could not be performed. Sequences were annotated with PyIR, a Python wrapper for IgBLAST v1.9, using IMGT germline references to assign V/J genes and CDR3. Any read was removed if the V/J assignment was weak (E-value above 1e-6), the CDR3 was missing, or the read contained stop codons, out-of-frame junctions, or ambiguous translated residues. V3J clonotypes were defined by identical inferred V gene, J gene, and CDR3 amino acid sequence. The percentage overlap between two repertoires was calculated by dividing the number of shared unique clonotypes by the size of the smaller repertoire. Three approaches were used to assess repertoire richness: RTK rarefaction, the Chao1 estimator, and Recon v2.1 estimates of unobserved clonotypes. Generation probabilities for all TCRbeta clonotypes obtained by the gDNA method from several donors were computed using OLGA. TCRdb limited this immuneACCESS table to in-frame rearrangements with V and J called. A share of clones is missing; checked studies link under half to unresolved V genes, and the rest is unexplained. D and trimming come from the DNA, and the V and J calls and clone size come from that table. This sample gives 2 million to 3 million clones in total; 93% of them show up just once. The ten largest clonotypes hold 0.35% to 0.45% of the sample.

The chain is encoded by TRBV4-1 joined to TRBJ2-7; the D gene is perhaps TRBD2, on 7 matching bases. Sequenced material: naive CD4+ T cells from PBMCs. The cell subset or site label on this specimen signifies: CD45RA+ positively selected. The receptor comes from a man between 18 and 35 years old in good health. Some clones in this sample may be carry-over from other donors' samples. This receptor has the CDR3 CASSQPTGRGRYEQYF. At the DNA level, the sequence is TGCGCCAGCAGCCAACCCACTGGGCGGGGGCGCTACGAGCAGTACTTC.